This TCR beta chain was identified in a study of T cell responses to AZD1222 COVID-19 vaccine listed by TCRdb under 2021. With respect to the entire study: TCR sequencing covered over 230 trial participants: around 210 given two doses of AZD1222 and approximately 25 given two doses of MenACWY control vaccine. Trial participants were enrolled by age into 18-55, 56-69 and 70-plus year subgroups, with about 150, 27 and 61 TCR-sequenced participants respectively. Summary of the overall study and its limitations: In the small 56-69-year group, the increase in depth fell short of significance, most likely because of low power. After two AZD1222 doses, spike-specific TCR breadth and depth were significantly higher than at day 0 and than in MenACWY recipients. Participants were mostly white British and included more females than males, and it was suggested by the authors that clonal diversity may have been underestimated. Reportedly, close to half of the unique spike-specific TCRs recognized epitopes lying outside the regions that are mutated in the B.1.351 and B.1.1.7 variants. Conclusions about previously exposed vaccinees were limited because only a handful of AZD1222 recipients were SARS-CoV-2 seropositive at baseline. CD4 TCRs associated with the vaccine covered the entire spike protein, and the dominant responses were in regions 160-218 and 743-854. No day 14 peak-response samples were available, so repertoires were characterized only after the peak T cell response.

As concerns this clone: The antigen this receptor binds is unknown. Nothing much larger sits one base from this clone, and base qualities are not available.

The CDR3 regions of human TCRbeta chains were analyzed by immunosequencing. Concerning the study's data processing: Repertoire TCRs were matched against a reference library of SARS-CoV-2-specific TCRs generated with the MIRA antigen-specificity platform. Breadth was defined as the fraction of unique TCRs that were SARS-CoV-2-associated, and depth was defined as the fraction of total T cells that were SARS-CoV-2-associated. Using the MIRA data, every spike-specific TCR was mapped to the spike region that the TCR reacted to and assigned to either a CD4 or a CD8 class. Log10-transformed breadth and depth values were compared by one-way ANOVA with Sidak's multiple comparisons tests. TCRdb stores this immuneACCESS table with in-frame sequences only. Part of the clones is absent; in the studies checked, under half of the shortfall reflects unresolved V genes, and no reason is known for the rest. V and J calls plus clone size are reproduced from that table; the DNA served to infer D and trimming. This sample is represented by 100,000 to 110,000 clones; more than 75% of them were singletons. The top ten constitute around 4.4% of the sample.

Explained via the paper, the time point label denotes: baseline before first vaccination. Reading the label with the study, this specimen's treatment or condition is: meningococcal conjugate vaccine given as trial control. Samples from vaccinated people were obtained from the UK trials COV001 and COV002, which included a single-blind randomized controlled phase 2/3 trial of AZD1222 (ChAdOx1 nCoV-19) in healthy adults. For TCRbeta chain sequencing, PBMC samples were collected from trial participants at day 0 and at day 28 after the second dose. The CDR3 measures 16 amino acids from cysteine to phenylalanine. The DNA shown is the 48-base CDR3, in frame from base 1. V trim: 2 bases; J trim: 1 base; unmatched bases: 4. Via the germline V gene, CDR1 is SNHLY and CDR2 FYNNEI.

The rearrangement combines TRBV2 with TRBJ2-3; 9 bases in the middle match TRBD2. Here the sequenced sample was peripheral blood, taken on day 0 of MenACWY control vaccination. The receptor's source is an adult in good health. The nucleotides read TGTGCCAGCAGTGAAAGGAGACTAGCGGGCACAGATACGCAGTATTTT. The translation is CASSERRLAGTDTQYF. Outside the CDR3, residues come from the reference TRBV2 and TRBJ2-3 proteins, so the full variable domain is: EPEVTQTPSHQVTQMGQEVILRCVPISNHLYFYWYRQILGQKVEFLVSFYNNEISEKSEIFDDQFSVERPDGSNFTLKIRSTKLEDSAMYFCASSERRLAGTDTQYFGPGTRLTVL.